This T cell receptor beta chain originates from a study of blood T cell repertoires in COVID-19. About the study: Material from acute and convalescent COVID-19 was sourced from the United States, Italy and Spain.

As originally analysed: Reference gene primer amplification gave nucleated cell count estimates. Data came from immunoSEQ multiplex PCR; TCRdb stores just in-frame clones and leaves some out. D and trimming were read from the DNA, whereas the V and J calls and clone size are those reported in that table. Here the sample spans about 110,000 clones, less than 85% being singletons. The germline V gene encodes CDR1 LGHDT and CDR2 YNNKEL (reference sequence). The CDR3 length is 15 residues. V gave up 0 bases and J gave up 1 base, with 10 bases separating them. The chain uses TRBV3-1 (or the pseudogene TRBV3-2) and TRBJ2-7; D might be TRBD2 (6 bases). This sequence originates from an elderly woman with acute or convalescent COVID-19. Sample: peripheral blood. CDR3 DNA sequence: TGTGCCAGCAGCCAAGATGGCGGGACTTCCTACGAGCAGTACTTC. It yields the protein CASSQDGGTSYEQYF.